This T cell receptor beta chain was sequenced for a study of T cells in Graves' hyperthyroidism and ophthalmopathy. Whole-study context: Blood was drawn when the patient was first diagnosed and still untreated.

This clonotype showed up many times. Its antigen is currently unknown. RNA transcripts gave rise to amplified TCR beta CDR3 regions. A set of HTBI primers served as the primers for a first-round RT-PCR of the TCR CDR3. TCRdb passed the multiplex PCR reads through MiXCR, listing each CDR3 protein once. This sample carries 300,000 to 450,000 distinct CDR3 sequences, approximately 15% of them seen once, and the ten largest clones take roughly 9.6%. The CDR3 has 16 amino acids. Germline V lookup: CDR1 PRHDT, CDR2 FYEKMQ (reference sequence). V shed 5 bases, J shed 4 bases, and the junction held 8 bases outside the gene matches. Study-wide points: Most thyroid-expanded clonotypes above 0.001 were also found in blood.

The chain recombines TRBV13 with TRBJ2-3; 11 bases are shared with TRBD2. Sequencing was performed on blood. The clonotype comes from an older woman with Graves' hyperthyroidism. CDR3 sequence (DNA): TGTGCCAGCAGCCTTCATACTAGCGGGGGCGCAGATACGCAGTATTTT. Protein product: CASSLHTSGGADTQYF.